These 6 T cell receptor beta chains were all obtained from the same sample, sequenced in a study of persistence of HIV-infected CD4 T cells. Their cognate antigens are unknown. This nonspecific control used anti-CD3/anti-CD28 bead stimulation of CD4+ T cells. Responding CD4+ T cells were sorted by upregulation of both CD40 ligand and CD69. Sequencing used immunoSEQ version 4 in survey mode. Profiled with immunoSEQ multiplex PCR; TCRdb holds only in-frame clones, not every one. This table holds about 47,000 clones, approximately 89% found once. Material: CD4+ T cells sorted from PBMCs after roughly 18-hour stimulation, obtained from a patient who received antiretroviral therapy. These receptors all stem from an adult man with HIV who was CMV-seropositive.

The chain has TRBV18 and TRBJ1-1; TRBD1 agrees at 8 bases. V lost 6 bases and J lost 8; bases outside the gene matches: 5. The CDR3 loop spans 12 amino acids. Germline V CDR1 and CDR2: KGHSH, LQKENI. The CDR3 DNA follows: TGTGCCAGCTCGCTAAGGGACAGGGAAGCTTTCTTT. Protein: CASSLRDREAFF.

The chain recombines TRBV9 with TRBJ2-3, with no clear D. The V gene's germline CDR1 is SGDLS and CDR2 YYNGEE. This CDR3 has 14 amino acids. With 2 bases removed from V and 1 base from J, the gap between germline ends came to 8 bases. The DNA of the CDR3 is TGTGCCAGCAGCGTCGAACTGGGCACAGATACGCAGTATTTT. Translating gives CASSVELGTDTQYF.

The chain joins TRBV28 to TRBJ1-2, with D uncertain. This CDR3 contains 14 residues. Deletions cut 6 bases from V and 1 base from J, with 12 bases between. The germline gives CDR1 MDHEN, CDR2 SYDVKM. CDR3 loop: CASSLTVLNYGYTF. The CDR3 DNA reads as TGTGCCAGCAGCCTCACCGTCCTTAACTATGGCTACACCTTC.

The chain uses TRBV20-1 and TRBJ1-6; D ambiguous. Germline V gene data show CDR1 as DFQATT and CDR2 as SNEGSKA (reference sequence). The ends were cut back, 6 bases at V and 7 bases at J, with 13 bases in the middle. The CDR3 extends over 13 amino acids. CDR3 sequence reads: CSASDTGNSPLHF. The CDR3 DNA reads TGCAGTGCCAGTGACACGGGCAATTCACCCCTCCACTTT.

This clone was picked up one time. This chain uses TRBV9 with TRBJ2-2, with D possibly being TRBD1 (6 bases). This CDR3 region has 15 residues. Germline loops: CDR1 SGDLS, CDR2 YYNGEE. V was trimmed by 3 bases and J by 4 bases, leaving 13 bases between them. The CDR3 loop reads CASSGAAGVTGELFF. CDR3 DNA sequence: TGTGCCAGCAGCGGGGCCGCAGGGGTCACCGGGGAGCTGTTTTTT.

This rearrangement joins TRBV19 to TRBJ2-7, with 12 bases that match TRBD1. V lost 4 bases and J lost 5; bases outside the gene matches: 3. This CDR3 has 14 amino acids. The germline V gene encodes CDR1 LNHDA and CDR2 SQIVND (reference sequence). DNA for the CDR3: TGTGCCAGTAGTAGGGGGACAGGGGGCAACGAGCAGTACTTC. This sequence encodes CASSRGTGGNEQYF.